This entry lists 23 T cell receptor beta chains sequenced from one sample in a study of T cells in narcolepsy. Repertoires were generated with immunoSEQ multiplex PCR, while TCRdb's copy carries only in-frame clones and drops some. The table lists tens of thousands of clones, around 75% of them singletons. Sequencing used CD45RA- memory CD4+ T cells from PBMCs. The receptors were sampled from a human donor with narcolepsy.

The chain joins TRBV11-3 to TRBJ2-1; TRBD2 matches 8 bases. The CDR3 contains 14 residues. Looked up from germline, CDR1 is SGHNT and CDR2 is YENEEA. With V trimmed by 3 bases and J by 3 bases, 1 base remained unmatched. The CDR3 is CASSLREDYNEQFF. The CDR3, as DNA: TGTGCCAGCAGCTTGCGGGAGGACTACAATGAGCAGTTCTTC.

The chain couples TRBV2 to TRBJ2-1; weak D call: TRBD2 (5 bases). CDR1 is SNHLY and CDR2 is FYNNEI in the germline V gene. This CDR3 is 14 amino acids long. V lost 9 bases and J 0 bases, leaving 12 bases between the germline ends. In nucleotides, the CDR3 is TGTGCCAGAACTAGTCCGAGCTCCTACAATGAGCAGTTCTTC. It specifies CARTSPSSYNEQFF.

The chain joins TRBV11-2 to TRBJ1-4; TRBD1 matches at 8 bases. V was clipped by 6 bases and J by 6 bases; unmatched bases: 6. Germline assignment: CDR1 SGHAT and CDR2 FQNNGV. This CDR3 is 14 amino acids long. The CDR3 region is CASRLQGGYEKLFF. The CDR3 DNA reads TGTGCCAGCAGGTTACAGGGGGGTTATGAAAAACTGTTTTTT.

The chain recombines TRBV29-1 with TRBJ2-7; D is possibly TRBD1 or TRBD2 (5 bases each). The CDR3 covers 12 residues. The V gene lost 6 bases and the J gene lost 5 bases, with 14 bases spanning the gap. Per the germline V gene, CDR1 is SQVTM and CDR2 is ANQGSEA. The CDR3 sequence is CSVLGVVNEQYF. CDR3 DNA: TGCAGCGTCTTGGGGGTCGTTAACGAGCAGTACTTC.

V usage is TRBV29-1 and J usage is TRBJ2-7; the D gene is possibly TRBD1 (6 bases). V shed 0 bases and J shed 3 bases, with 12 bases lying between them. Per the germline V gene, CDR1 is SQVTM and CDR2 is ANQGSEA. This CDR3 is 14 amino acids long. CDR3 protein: CSVEEGANFYEQYF. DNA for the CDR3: TGCAGCGTTGAAGAGGGGGCGAATTTCTACGAGCAGTACTTC.

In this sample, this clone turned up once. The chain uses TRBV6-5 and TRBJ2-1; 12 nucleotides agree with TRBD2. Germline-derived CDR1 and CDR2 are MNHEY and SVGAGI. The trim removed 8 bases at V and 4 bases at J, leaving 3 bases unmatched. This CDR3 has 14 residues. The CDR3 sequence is CASLGLAGYNEQFF. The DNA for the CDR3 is TGTGCCAGCCTTGGACTAGCGGGATACAATGAGCAGTTCTTC.

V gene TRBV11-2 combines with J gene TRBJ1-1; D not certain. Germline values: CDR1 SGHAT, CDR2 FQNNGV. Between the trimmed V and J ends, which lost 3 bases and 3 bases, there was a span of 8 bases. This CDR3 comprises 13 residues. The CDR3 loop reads CASSFRFDTEAFF. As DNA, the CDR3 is TGTGCCAGCAGCTTCAGATTCGACACTGAAGCTTTCTTT.

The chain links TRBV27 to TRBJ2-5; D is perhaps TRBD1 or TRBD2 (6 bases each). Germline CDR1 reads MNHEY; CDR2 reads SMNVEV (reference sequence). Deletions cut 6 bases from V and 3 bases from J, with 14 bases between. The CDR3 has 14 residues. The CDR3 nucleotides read TGTGCCAGCAGCCCGACAGGAGGGAAAGAGACCCAGTACTTC. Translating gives CASSPTGGKETQYF.

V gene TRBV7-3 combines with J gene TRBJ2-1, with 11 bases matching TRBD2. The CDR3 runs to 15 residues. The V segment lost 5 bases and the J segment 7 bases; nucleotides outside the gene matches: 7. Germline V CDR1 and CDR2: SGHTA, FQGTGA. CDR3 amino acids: CASSAGTSGLNEQFF. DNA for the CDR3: TGTGCCAGCAGCGCGGGGACTAGCGGATTAAATGAGCAGTTCTTC.

The DNA of the CDR3 is TGTGCCAGCAGCCGGGGACAGGGGAATGGCTACACCTTC. This encodes CASSRGQGNGYTF. The chain couples TRBV6-4 to TRBJ1-2, with 10 bases that match TRBD1. The germline V gene has CDR1 MRHNA and CDR2 SNTAGT. Losses at the gene ends were 6 bases for V and 6 bases for J; bases not matched to a gene: 4. The CDR3 spans 13 residues.

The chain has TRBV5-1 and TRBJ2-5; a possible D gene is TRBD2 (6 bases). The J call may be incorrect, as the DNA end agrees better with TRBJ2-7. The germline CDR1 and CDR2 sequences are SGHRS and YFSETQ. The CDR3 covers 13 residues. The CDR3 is CASSSEGFSEQYF. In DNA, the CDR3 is TGCGCCAGCAGCTCGGAGGGTTTTAGCGAGCAGTACTTC.

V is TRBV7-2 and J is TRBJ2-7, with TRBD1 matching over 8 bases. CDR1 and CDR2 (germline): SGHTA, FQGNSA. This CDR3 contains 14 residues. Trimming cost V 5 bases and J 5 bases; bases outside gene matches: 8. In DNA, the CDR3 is TGTGCCAGCAGCCTGACAGGGGTTAGGGACGAGCAGTACTTC. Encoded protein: CASSLTGVRDEQYF. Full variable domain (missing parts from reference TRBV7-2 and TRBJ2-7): GAGVSQSPSNKVTEKGKDVELRCDPISGHTALYWYRQSLGQGLEFLIYFQGNSAPDKSGLPSDRFSAERTGGSVSTLTIQRTQQEDSAVYLCASSLTGVRDEQYFGPGTRLTVT.

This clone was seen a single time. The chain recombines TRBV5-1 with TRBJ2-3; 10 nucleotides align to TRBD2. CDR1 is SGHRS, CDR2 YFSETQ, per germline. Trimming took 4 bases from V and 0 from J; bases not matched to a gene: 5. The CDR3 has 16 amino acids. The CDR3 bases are TGCGCCAGCAGCGCCGGACTAGCGGACAGCACAGATACGCAGTATTTT. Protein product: CASSAGLADSTDTQYF.

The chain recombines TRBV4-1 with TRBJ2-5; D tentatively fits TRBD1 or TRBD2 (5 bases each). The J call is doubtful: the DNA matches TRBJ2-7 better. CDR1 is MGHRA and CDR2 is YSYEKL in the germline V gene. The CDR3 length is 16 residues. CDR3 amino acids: CASSPGPAGTFYEQYF. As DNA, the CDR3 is TGCGCCAGCAGCCCGGGGCCCGCCGGGACCTTCTACGAGCAGTACTTC.

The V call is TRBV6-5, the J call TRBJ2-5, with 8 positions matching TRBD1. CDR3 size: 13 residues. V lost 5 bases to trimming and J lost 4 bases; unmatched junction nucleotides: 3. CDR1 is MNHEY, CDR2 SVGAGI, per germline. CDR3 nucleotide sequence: TGTGCCAGCAGTCTGGACAGGGTAGAGACCCAGTACTTC. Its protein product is CASSLDRVETQYF.

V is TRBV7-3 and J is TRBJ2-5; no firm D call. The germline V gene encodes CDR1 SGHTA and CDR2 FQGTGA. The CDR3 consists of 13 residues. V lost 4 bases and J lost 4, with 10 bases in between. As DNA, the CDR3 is TGTGCCAGCAGCTACGCGGTCGTAGAGACCCAGTACTTC. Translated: CASSYAVVETQYF.

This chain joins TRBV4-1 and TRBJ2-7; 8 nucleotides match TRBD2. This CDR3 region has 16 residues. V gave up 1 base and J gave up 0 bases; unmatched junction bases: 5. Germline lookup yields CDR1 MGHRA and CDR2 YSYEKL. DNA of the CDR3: TGCGCCAGCAGCCAAGGCCGCGGGAGGAGCTCCTACGAGCAGTACTTC. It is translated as CASSQGRGRSSYEQYF.

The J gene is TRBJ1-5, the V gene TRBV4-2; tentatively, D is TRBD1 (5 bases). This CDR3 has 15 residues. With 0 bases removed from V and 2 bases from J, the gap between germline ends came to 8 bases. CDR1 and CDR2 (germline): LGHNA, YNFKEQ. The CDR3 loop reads CASSQDLGGNQPQHF. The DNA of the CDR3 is TGTGCCAGCAGCCAAGATCTGGGGGGCAATCAGCCCCAGCATTTT.

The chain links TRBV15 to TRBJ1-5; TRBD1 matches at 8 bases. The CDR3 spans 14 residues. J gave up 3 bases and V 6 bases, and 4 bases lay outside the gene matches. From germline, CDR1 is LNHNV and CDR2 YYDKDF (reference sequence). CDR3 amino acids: CATRRQGLNQPQHF. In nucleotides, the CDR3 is TGTGCCACCAGGAGACAGGGGCTCAATCAGCCCCAGCATTTT.

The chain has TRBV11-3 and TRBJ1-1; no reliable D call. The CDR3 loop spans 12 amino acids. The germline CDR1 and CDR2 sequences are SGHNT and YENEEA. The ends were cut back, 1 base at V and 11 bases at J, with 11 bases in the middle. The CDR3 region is CASSLGPSSAFF. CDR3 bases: TGTGCCAGCAGCTTAGGACCCAGTTCGGCTTTCTTT.

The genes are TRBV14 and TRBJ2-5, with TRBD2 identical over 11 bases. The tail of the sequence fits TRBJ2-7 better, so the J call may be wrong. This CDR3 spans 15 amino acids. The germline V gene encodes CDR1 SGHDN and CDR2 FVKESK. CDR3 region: CASSDPGTSGYEQYF. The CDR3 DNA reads TGTGCCAGCAGCGACCCCGGGACTAGCGGCTACGAGCAGTACTTC.

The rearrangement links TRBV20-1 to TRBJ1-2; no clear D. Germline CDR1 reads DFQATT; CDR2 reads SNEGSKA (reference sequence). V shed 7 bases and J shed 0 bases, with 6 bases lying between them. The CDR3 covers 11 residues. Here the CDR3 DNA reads TGCAGTGTTGAGACTAACTATGGCTACACCTTC. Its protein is CSVETNYGYTF.

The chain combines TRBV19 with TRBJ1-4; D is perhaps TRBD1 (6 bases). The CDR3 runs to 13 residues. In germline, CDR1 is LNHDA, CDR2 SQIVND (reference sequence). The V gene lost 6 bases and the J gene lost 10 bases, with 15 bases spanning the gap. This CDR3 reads CASSEKGVGKLFF. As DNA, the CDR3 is TGTGCCAGTAGCGAAAAGGGGGTCGGAAAACTGTTTTTT.